Below are 28 T cell receptor beta chains sequenced from a single sample in a study of tumor-infiltrating lymphocytes in primary liver carcinoma. Joint extraction of RNA and DNA used roughly 18-34 mg of bulk tissue that was unsorted. Production of TCR beta cDNA used 400 to 650 ng total RNA together with a constant-region primer. For TCR beta, libraries were produced by three nested multiplex PCR rounds using slightly modified ARM-PCR. The two initial PCR rounds, approximately 10 cycles each, used TRBV1-TRBV30 forward and C-beta reverse primers. TCRdb ran MiXCR on the multiplex PCR reads and lists one entry per CDR3 protein. The data contain more than 20,000 distinct CDR3 sequences, around 76% of them singletons. The sample consisted of liver tumor tissue from sampling region 1. Sample subset: tumor region T1, superior pole. The receptors here all came from a man aged 40-49 years with primary liver carcinoma and hepatitis B virus infection.

This clonotype is medium-sized within its sample. The chain uses TRBV6-1 and TRBJ2-7, with TRBD2 identical over 8 bases. The CDR3 length is 13 residues. J gave up 5 bases and V 7 bases, and 7 bases lay outside the gene matches. Germline V CDR1 and CDR2: MNHNS, SASEGT. The CDR3 nucleotides read TGTGCCAGCAATCCCATAGCGGGAAACGAGCAGTACTTC. It yields the protein CASNPIAGNEQYF.

The chain joins TRBV4-1 to TRBJ2-6, with D tentatively TRBD1 (6 bases). This CDR3 is built from 20 residues. CDR1 and CDR2 from the germline V gene are MGHRA and YSYEKL. V dropped 0 bases and J dropped 0 bases, with 18 bases sitting between them. The CDR3 DNA sequence: TGCGCCAGCAGCCAAGATCCCGAGAGAGGGGGTTCCTCTGGGGCCAACGTCCTGACTTTC. Translating it yields CASSQDPERGGSSGANVLTF.

In the case of this clonotype: Possible read error: a much larger clone is one base away. The chain carries TRBV20-1 and TRBJ1-2; D remains ambiguous. The CDR3 length is 14 residues. The germline gives CDR1 DFQATT, CDR2 SNEGSKA (reference sequence). CDR3 sequence reads: CSASHKYSDYDYAF. CDR3 nucleotides: TGCAGTGCTAGCCATAAATACAGTGACTATGACTACGCCTTC.

The table lists this clonotype with a count of one. This CDR3 is missing its conserved last phenylalanine or tryptophan, likely due to a read error. This chain links TRBV11-2 with TRBJ2-3; 12 nucleotides align to TRBD1. J lost 6 bases, V lost 1 base, and 11 bases had no gene match. Looked up from germline, CDR1 is SGHAT and CDR2 is FQNNGV. CDR3 length: 18 residues. The CDR3 region has the DNA TGTGCCAGCAGCTTAGTCGTTGGGACAGGGGGCAAAACGGATACGCAGTATTTG. Protein: CASSLVVGTGGKTDTQYL.

The J gene is TRBJ2-1, the V gene TRBV28, with 10 bases aligning to TRBD1. The CDR3 loop spans 16 amino acids. With 6 bases clipped from V and 4 bases from J, the junction kept 9 bases outside the gene matches. Germline loops: CDR1 MDHEN, CDR2 SYDVKM. The CDR3 loop reads CASRRTGGSSYNEQFF. The CDR3 nucleotides read TGTGCCAGCAGGAGGACAGGGGGAAGCTCTTACAATGAGCAGTTCTTC.

This chain connects TRBV10-2 to TRBJ1-6; a weak D match, TRBD1 (6 bases). CDR1 is WSHSY, CDR2 SAAADI, per germline. The CDR3 extends over 18 amino acids. V was pared by 11 bases and J by 0 bases, with 23 bases between. The DNA for the CDR3 is TGCGCCGGTAATGAGACAAAAACAGGGCTCTCCTATAATTCACCCCTCCACTTT. This sequence encodes CAGNETKTGLSYNSPLHF.

On this clonotype: A read error may produce the germline difference seen at one junction end. V and J are TRBV2 and TRBJ2-3; 9 bases map to TRBD2. The V gene's germline CDR1 is SNHLY and CDR2 FYNNEI. The CDR3 sequence is 17 residues long. The CDR3 region is CANSETLAGGDTDTQYF. DNA for the CDR3: TGTGCCAACAGTGAAACCTTGGCGGGAGGGGACACAGATACGCAGTATTTT.

About this clonotype: This may be a read error: a much more frequent sequence differs by one nucleotide. The chain joins TRBV11-2 to TRBJ2-3, with D unclear. Trimming stripped 7 bases from V and 4 bases from J, with 15 bases between. Germline-derived CDR1 and CDR2 are SGHAT and FQNNGV. The CDR3 loop spans 14 amino acids. CDR3 residues: CASNPQTHADTQYF. The CDR3 coding sequence is TGTGCCAGCAACCCACAAACTCACGCAGATACGCAGTATTTT.

On this clonotype itself: The junction differs from germline at one of its ends, possibly a read error. The rearrangement links TRBV11-2 to TRBJ2-1, with 9 bases identical to TRBD2. Looked up from germline, CDR1 is SGHAT and CDR2 is FQNNGV. The CDR3 is made up of 16 amino acids. The CDR3 DNA is TGTGCCAGCAGCTTAGAGCTCCTAGCGGGAACAAATGAGCAGATCTTC. Protein: CASSLELLAGTNEQIF.

Worth noting for this clonotype: Compared with germline, one end of the junction differs, possibly owing to a read error. The chain links TRBV11-2 to TRBJ2-1; D is unclear. Germline lookup yields CDR1 SGHAT and CDR2 FQNNGV. The CDR3 has 15 amino acids. The CDR3 DNA reads TGTGCCAGCAGCTTAGCTGCAGGAATTGTTAATGAGCAGTTGTTC. It codes for CASSLAAGIVNEQLF.

J is TRBJ2-7 and V is TRBV10-3; 16 positions agree with TRBD2. J was trimmed by 0 bases and V by 7 bases; bases with no gene match: 12. This CDR3 spans 19 amino acids. Germline values: CDR1 ENHRY, CDR2 SYGVKD. The CDR3 loop reads CAINKQSGLAGGFSYEQYF. CDR3 nucleotide sequence: TGTGCCATCAACAAGCAATCGGGACTAGCGGGAGGGTTCTCCTACGAGCAGTACTTC.

On this clonotype: The CDR3 end shows no conserved phenylalanine or tryptophan, and so a read error is likely. The chain couples TRBV11-2 to TRBJ1-1; 7 nucleotides align to TRBD1. Trimming removed 2 bases from V and 11 bases from J; junction bases left unmatched: 20. The CDR3 length is 17 residues. Looked up from germline, CDR1 is SGHAT and CDR2 is FQNNGV. This CDR3 reads CASSLMGTGELVREAFS. CDR3 DNA sequence: TGTGCCAGCAGCTTAATGGGTACAGGGGAGTTAGTCCGTGAGGCTTTCTCT.

With respect to this clonotype: The junction differs from germline at one of its ends, possibly a read error. This sequence joins TRBV27 and TRBJ2-3; the match to TRBD2 covers 9 bases. Per the germline V gene, CDR1 is MNHEY and CDR2 is SMNVEV (reference sequence). CDR3 length: 17 amino acids. Written as DNA, the CDR3 is TGTGCCAGCAGAGAAGCGGGAGGCCCTATGGGCACAGATATGCAGTATTTT. This gives the protein CASREAGGPMGTDMQYF.

About this clonotype itself: One end of the junction varies from germline; a read error may be responsible. The chain uses TRBV24-1 and TRBJ2-3; D might be TRBD1 or TRBD2, each matching 5 bases. Looked up from germline, CDR1 is KGHDR and CDR2 is SFDVKD. This CDR3 comprises 16 residues. Written as DNA, the CDR3 is TGTACCACCAGTGGTTCTCTGAGGGGTGCGACATATACGCAGTATTTT. Protein: CTTSGSLRGATYTQYF.

About this clonotype: Relative to the germline gene, one junction end is altered; a read error may explain this. The genes are TRBV6-5 and TRBJ2-6; unclear D gene. CDR3 length: 15 residues. Per the germline V gene, CDR1 is MNHEY and CDR2 is SVGAGI. This CDR3 is CARSLDLPGANVLTF. DNA of the CDR3: TGTGCCAGGAGTCTCGACCTTCCTGGAGCCAACGTCCTGACTTTC.

On this clonotype: The missing conserved phenylalanine or tryptophan at the end of this CDR3 makes a read error likely. V and J are TRBV11-2 and TRBJ1-1, with unresolved D. This CDR3 spans 14 amino acids. Trimming cost V 4 bases and J 3 bases, with 12 bases left between them. Looked up from germline, CDR1 is SGHAT and CDR2 is FQNNGV. The CDR3 nucleotides are TGTGCCAGCAGCTCGACGGCCTTCGACACTGAAGCTTTCTTA. Protein: CASSSTAFDTEAFL.

Ten or more counts support this clonotype. This chain links TRBV4-3 with TRBJ2-1, with D unclear. The CDR3 contains 13 residues. Trimming removed 0 bases from V and 5 bases from J, with 5 bases in between. Germline V CDR1 and CDR2: LGHNA, YSLEER. The CDR3 coding sequence is TGCGCCAGCAGCCAAGATGGGGACAATGAGCAGTTCTTC. It yields the protein CASSQDGDNEQFF.

This clonotype was counted many times. This chain uses TRBV7-3 with TRBJ2-2; D unresolved. Trimming stripped 4 bases from V and 0 bases from J, with 3 bases between. Germline lookup yields CDR1 SGHTA and CDR2 FQGTGA. This CDR3 has 13 residues. The CDR3 sequence is CASSSSNTGELFF. The CDR3 DNA follows: TGTGCCAGCAGCTCGTCGAACACCGGGGAGCTGTTTTTT.

Concerning this clonotype itself: An end of the junction differs from the germline gene, which may be a read error. The rearrangement links TRBV7-9 to TRBJ2-5; possibly TRBD1 for D (6 bases). The CDR3 is 12 amino acids. Germline-derived CDR1 and CDR2 are SEHNR and FQNEAQ (reference sequence). CDR3 DNA sequence: TGTGCCGGCAGCCTCGACAGGTTGACCCAGTACTTC. Amino acid sequence: CAGSLDRLTQYF.

This clonotype was seen more than once but under ten times. J is TRBJ1-2 and V is TRBV4-2; 8 positions agree with TRBD1. This CDR3 region has 15 residues. The junction had 7 bases not matched to a gene; V was cut back by 0 bases and J by 7 bases. Germline V gene sequence: CDR1 LGHNA, CDR2 YNFKEQ. CDR3 amino acids: CASSQEAGGGSGYTF. The CDR3 nucleotides are TGTGCCAGCAGCCAAGAGGCAGGGGGCGGATCTGGCTACACCTTC.

Note on this clonotype: The conserved closing phenylalanine or tryptophan is absent in this CDR3, likely reflecting a read error. This rearrangement joins TRBV11-2 to TRBJ1-5; D unresolved. Germline values: CDR1 SGHAT, CDR2 FQNNGV. This CDR3 is 13 amino acids long. The CDR3 is CANSLDGGQPQHL. For the CDR3, the DNA is TGTGCCAACAGCTTAGATGGCGGACAGCCCCAGCATTTA.

On this clonotype itself: Given the absence of the conserved phenylalanine or tryptophan at the CDR3 end, a read error is likely. This chain links TRBV10-3 with TRBJ2-5; 8 positions match TRBD1. The CDR3 length is 13 residues. Germline V gene data show CDR1 as ENHRY and CDR2 as SYGVKD. The V segment lost 3 bases and the J segment 7 bases; nucleotides outside the gene matches: 4. CDR3 DNA: TGTGCCATCAGTGACAGGGGGCGTGGGACCCAGTACGTC. This codes for CAISDRGRGTQYV.

There are many counts of this clonotype. The chain carries TRBV28 and TRBJ1-5, with D possibly TRBD1 on 6 matching bases. Germline assignment: CDR1 MDHEN and CDR2 SYDVKM. The CDR3 sequence is 13 residues long. The V and J ends lost 10 bases and 6 bases respectively, with 16 bases between them. As DNA, the CDR3 is TGTGCCATCTCCACAGGGCCCCGTCAGCCCCAGCATTTT. Its protein product is CAISTGPRQPQHF.

Worth noting for this clonotype: A read error may be the cause here, since a much bigger clone is one base away. This sequence joins TRBV9 and TRBJ1-2; D gene unclear. Germline lookup yields CDR1 SGDLS and CDR2 YYNGEE. The CDR3 length is 12 residues. The CDR3 region is CASSVNRDGYSF. CDR3 DNA sequence: TGTGCCAGCAGCGTCAACAGAGATGGCTACTCCTTC.

This clonotype is medium-sized (0.01 to 0.1%). This chain uses TRBV4-3 with TRBJ2-4, with D unresolved. This CDR3 has 15 residues. Germline CDR1 is LGHNA and CDR2 is YSLEER. The V and J ends lost 0 bases and 0 bases respectively, with 6 bases between them. The CDR3 sequence is CASSQDGLAKNIQYF. The DNA for the CDR3 is TGCGCCAGCAGCCAAGATGGTTTAGCCAAAAACATTCAGTACTTC.

Details on this clonotype: One junction end does not reproduce the germline sequence, and a read error may be involved. The V call is TRBV4-1, the J call TRBJ2-1, with D unresolved. From germline, CDR1 is MGHRA and CDR2 YSYEKL. This CDR3 comprises 15 residues. CDR3 sequence reads: CASSPLGINNDEQFF. In DNA form, the CDR3 reads TGCGCCAGTAGCCCGCTCGGTATCAACAACGATGAACAGTTCTTC.

This chain joins TRBV11-2 and TRBJ2-7; D gene ambiguous. The V end lost 6 bases, the J end lost 2 bases, and 14 bases lay between the germline ends. Germline CDR1 is SGHAT and CDR2 is FQNNGV. The length of the CDR3 is 14 residues. The CDR3 region has the DNA TGTGCCAGCAGACTAACGGACGCTGCCTACGAGCAGTACTTC. This translates into CASRLTDAAYEQYF.

This clonotype was counted between two and nine times. One base away lies a much larger clone, so this may be a sequencing read error. The chain uses TRBV11-3 and TRBJ2-7; 7 nucleotides agree with TRBD1. This CDR3 is built from 16 residues. CDR1 and CDR2 from the germline V gene are SGHNT and YENEEA. CDR3 amino acids: CASSRGIGTVVYELYF. The CDR3, as DNA: TGTGCCAGCAGCAGGGGGATAGGGACAGTCGTCTACGAGCTGTACTTC.